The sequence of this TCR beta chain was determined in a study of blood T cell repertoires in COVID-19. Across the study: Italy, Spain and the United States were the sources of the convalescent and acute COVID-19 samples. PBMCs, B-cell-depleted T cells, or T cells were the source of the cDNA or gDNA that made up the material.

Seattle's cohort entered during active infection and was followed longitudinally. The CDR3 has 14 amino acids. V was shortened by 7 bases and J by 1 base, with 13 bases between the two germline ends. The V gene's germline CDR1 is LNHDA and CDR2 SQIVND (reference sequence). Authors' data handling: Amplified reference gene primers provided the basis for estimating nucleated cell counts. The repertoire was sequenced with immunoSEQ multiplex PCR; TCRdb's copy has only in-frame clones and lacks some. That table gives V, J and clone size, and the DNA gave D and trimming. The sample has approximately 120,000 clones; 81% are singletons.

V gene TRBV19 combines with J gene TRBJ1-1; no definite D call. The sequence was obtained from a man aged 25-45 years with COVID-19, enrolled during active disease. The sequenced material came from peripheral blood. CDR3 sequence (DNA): TGTGCCAGTACCCTCTCGGGTACGAACACTGAAGCTTTCTTT. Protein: CASTLSGTNTEAFF. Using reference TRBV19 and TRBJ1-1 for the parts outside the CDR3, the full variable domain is DGGITQSPKYLFRKEGQNVTLSCEQNLNHDAMYWYRQDPGQGLRLIYYSQIVNDFQKGDIAEGYSVSREKKESFPLTVTSAQKNPTAFYLCASTLSGTNTEAFFGQGTRLTVV.